Following are 30 T cell receptor beta chains from one sample sequenced in a study of cytomegalovirus exposure and HLA in healthy donors. The study ran its PCR with 60 Vbeta and 13 Jbeta primers. TCRdb's table, derived via immunoSEQ multiplex PCR, lists solely in-frame clones and lacks some. The ten most abundant clones cover roughly 0.74% of a sample with 150,000 to 250,000 clones. The sample was PBMCs. These receptors were obtained from a boy aged 10-17 years in good health and CMV-seronegative.

This sequence joins TRBV19 and TRBJ1-3; D is undetermined. Germline assignment: CDR1 LNHDA and CDR2 SQIVND (reference sequence). The CDR3 is 13 residues long. Trimming took 3 bases from V and 2 from J, leaving 5 bases between them. CDR3 in amino acids: CASSMTPGNTIYF. The CDR3 coding sequence is TGTGCCAGTAGTATGACACCTGGAAACACCATATATTTT.

The chain employs TRBV2 and TRBJ2-2; 7 bases are shared with TRBD2. V shed 4 bases and J 0 bases; nucleotides not matched to a gene: 8. Germline CDR1 SNHLY, CDR2 FYNNEI. CDR3 length: 17 residues. In DNA, the CDR3 is TGTGCCAGCAGTGTGGTCGCGGGGGTAGCGAACACCGGGGAGCTGTTTTTT. Translating gives CASSVVAGVANTGELFF.

The genes are TRBV5-6 and TRBJ2-1; possibly TRBD2 for D (5 bases). The CDR3 has 13 residues. V was trimmed by 3 bases and J by 7 bases, leaving 11 bases between them. Germline V gene lookup returns CDR1 SGHDT and CDR2 YYEEEE. The DNA for the CDR3 is TGTGCCAGCAGCTCACAATCGGGGAATGAGCAGTTCTTC. Translated, it gives CASSSQSGNEQFF.

The chain joins TRBV6-4 to TRBJ2-1; the D is unclear. This CDR3 is built from 11 residues. Germline CDR1 and CDR2: MRHNA and SNTAGT. The germline V and J ends were trimmed by 7 bases and 6 bases, with 7 bases remaining between them. Here the CDR3 DNA reads TGTGCCAGCACCCTCCTCAATGAGCAGTTCTTC. Its protein is CASTLLNEQFF.

This rearrangement joins TRBV9 to TRBJ2-5, with D possibly TRBD2 on 5 matching bases. Germline V gene lookup returns CDR1 SGDLS and CDR2 YYNGEE. The CDR3 has 15 amino acids. V was cut by 0 bases and J by 4 bases, with 13 bases left in between. In DNA, the CDR3 is TGTGCCAGCAGCGTAGATCCTAGCCGTTCAGAGACCCAGTACTTC. It translates to CASSVDPSRSETQYF.

The chain couples TRBV10-3 to TRBJ1-1, with TRBD1 as a possible D gene (5 bases). The CDR3 is 12 residues long. V gave up 6 bases and J gave up 4 bases, with 9 bases separating them. Germline CDR1 reads ENHRY; CDR2 reads SYGVKD. CDR3 in DNA: TGTGCCATCAGGGGGGGGGTCACTGAAGCTTTCTTT. Its translation is CAIRGGVTEAFF.

As DNA, the CDR3 is TGTGCCAGCAGCTTTCCTACTGCACCTGAGCAGTTCTTC. Residues: CASSFPTAPEQFF. The chain combines TRBV7-6 with TRBJ2-1, with D hard to call. CDR1 is SGHVS and CDR2 is FNYEAQ in the germline V gene. This CDR3 is built from 13 residues. The V gene lost 3 bases and the J gene lost 9 bases, with 12 bases spanning the gap.

The chain carries TRBV5-1 and TRBJ2-1; a possible D gene is TRBD2 (6 bases). The CDR3 runs to 15 residues. CDR1 and CDR2 from the germline V gene are SGHRS and YFSETQ. The V and J ends lost 1 base and 3 bases respectively, with 11 bases between them. The CDR3 DNA follows: TGCGCCAGCAGCTTGAGCGGGCCGGACTACAATGAGCAGTTCTTC. The encoded protein is CASSLSGPDYNEQFF.

The J gene is TRBJ2-5, the V gene TRBV5-1; 8 nucleotides line up with TRBD2. This CDR3 has 14 amino acids. J was trimmed by 1 base and V by 3 bases; bases with no gene match: 2. The germline V gene has CDR1 SGHRS and CDR2 YFSETQ. CDR3 region: CASSSTSGQETQYF. CDR3 DNA sequence: TGCGCCAGCAGCTCAACTAGCGGCCAAGAGACCCAGTACTTC.

The chain uses TRBV15 and TRBJ1-5; no firm D call. CDR3 size: 15 residues. V shed 1 base and J shed 2 bases, with 9 bases lying between them. The germline CDR1 and CDR2 sequences are LNHNV and YYDKDF (reference sequence). The CDR3 sequence is CATSRASGGNQPQHF. The CDR3 DNA follows: TGTGCCACCAGCAGAGCCTCCGGGGGCAATCAGCCCCAGCATTTT.

A word on this clone: Mismatch with germline at one junction end may stem from a read error. Additional DNA sequences in this sample encode the identical CDR3. The CDR3 nucleotides are TGTGCCAGCAGTACAAAGGGGGCCCTCAATCAGCCTCAGCATTTT. The encoded protein is CASSTKGALNQPQHF. The chain uses TRBV27 and TRBJ1-5; 7 nucleotides agree with TRBD1. Germline CDR1 is MNHEY and CDR2 is SMNVEV (reference sequence). CDR3 length equals 15 residues.

The rearrangement joins TRBV7-9 to TRBJ2-1; D gene unclear. Trimming cost V 4 bases and J 8 bases, with 9 bases left between them. This CDR3 comprises 12 residues. Per the germline V gene, CDR1 is SEHNR and CDR2 is FQNEAQ (reference sequence). The CDR3 loop is CASSSYFDEQFF. CDR3 bases: TGTGCCAGCAGCTCGTATTTCGATGAGCAGTTCTTC.

The chain employs TRBV7-2 and TRBJ2-7; 8 bases map to TRBD2. V shed 4 bases, J shed 2 bases, and the junction held 10 bases outside the gene matches. This CDR3 is 16 amino acids long. Germline V gives CDR1 SGHTA, CDR2 FQGNSA. The CDR3 loop reads CASSSLSSGPAYEQYF. Here the CDR3 DNA reads TGTGCCAGCAGCTCCCTCTCTAGCGGGCCCGCCTACGAGCAGTACTTC.

This chain connects TRBV18 to TRBJ2-7, with D possibly being TRBD2 (5 bases). Trimming took 3 bases from V and 1 from J, leaving 10 bases between them. The CDR3 loop spans 14 amino acids. CDR1 and CDR2 (germline): KGHSH, LQKENI. The CDR3 spells CASSPGDYSYEQYF. CDR3 DNA sequence: TGTGCCAGCTCACCGGGAGACTATTCCTACGAGCAGTACTTC.

V is TRBV29-1 and J is TRBJ1-2; D gene ambiguous. V was cut by 3 bases and J by 1 base, with 6 bases left in between. The CDR3 runs 12 residues. Germline values: CDR1 SQVTM, CDR2 ANQGSEA. The CDR3 sequence: CSVDPLNYGYTF. For the CDR3, the DNA is TGCAGCGTTGACCCCCTTAACTATGGCTACACCTTC.

The CDR3 bases are TGTGCCAGCAGCCCCGGGACAGCCACCTCGCGTTTCCCCGCCGGGGAGCTGTTTTTT. It encodes CASSPGTATSRFPAGELFF. The chain uses TRBV4-2 and TRBJ2-2, with 7 bases lining up with TRBD1. With V trimmed by 4 bases and J by 6 bases, 20 bases remained unmatched. Per germline, CDR1 LGHNA and CDR2 YNFKEQ. The CDR3 has 19 residues.

The CDR3 nucleotides read TGTGCCAGCAGCTCCTTAATGACGGCGGGGGGTCGCACAGATACGCAGTATTTT. The encoded protein is CASSSLMTAGGRTDTQYF. The chain links TRBV5-4 to TRBJ2-3; 8 bases map to TRBD2. In germline, CDR1 is SGHNT, CDR2 YYREEE (reference sequence). V shed 3 bases and J 1 base; nucleotides not matched to a gene: 13. The CDR3 length is 18 residues.

The gene calls are TRBV6-5 and TRBJ2-5; 9 bases map to TRBD2. J was trimmed by 5 bases and V by 6 bases; bases with no gene match: 4. The CDR3 is made up of 13 amino acids. The germline gives CDR1 MNHEY, CDR2 SVGAGI. The CDR3 region has the DNA TGTGCCAGCAGGCGGGGGGGCGCCGAGACCCAGTACTTC. Translation gives CASRRGGAETQYF.

This rearrangement joins TRBV5-6 to TRBJ2-1; 7 nucleotides match TRBD2. This CDR3 is built from 16 residues. Germline lookup yields CDR1 SGHDT and CDR2 YYEEEE. V was clipped by 2 bases and J by 2 bases; unmatched bases: 7. CDR3 loop: CASSFGRGVTYNEQFF. CDR3 DNA: TGTGCCAGCAGCTTCGGCCGGGGGGTCACCTACAATGAGCAGTTCTTC.

The chain couples TRBV6-6 to TRBJ2-7; 10 positions match TRBD1. V gave up 7 bases and J gave up 5 bases; unmatched junction bases: 2. The CDR3 covers 12 residues. CDR1 is MNHNY, CDR2 SVGAGI, per germline (reference sequence). The CDR3 here is CASKTGGDEQYF. CDR3 nucleotides: TGTGCCAGCAAGACAGGGGGCGACGAGCAGTACTTC.

The chain combines TRBV15 with TRBJ1-1; TRBD1 might be the D (6 bases). This CDR3 comprises 13 residues. Germline V gene data show CDR1 as LNHNV and CDR2 as YYDKDF (reference sequence). V shed 7 bases and J shed 7 bases, with 16 bases lying between them. CDR3 sequence (DNA): TGTGCCACCACCGTTGGACAGTCCGGTGAAGCTTTCTTT. Protein: CATTVGQSGEAFF.

This rearrangement joins TRBV18 to TRBJ2-1, with 14 bases lining up with TRBD2. The CDR3 contains 15 residues. Per germline, CDR1 KGHSH and CDR2 LQKENI. Trimming took 4 bases from V and 7 from J; bases not matched to a gene: 3. CDR3 loop: CASSLGLAGANEQFF. CDR3 nucleotide sequence: TGTGCCAGCTCACTGGGACTAGCGGGGGCGAATGAGCAGTTCTTC.

In nucleotides, the CDR3 is TGTGCCTGGAGGAGGAGAGAGGCAGGGGATACCGGGGAGCTGTTTTTT. Translation gives CAWRRREAGDTGELFF. The rearrangement uses TRBV30 and TRBJ2-2; tentatively, D is TRBD1 (6 bases). CDR1 is GTSNPN and CDR2 is SVGIG in the germline V gene (reference sequence). This CDR3 is 16 amino acids long. V was cut by 3 bases and J by 5 bases, with 19 bases left in between.

This CDR3 reads CASTSYRGQAGELFF. The CDR3 DNA reads as TGTGCCAGCACCTCTTACAGGGGGCAGGCCGGGGAGCTGTTTTTT. J is TRBJ2-2 and V is TRBV27; 9 bases are a match to TRBD1. The germline CDR1 and CDR2 sequences are MNHEY and SMNVEV (reference sequence). CDR3 length: 15 amino acids. J lost 6 bases, V lost 7 bases, and 9 bases had no gene match.

V gene TRBV6-1 combines with J gene TRBJ2-1; D uncertain. V was shortened by 7 bases and J by 8 bases, with 9 bases between the two germline ends. The CDR3 runs to 11 residues. In germline, CDR1 is MNHNS, CDR2 SASEGT. CDR3 DNA: TGTGCCAGCATACTCCGTGATGAGCAGTTCTTC. Protein: CASILRDEQFF.

This chain links TRBV6-1 with TRBJ1-2, with TRBD1 identical over 9 bases. V lost 3 bases, J lost 4 bases, and 9 bases stayed unmatched. Germline CDR1 MNHNS, CDR2 SASEGT. There are 16 residues in the CDR3. CDR3 bases: TGTGCCAGCAGTGATCTAGGCACAGGGGGCGTCTATGGCTACACCTTC. The encoded protein is CASSDLGTGGVYGYTF.

This chain joins TRBV6-6 and TRBJ2-1; TRBD2 aligns across 7 bases. The junction had 7 bases not matched to a gene; V was cut back by 8 bases and J by 0 bases. CDR1 MNHNY and CDR2 SVGAGI come from the germline V gene (reference sequence). The length of the CDR3 is 15 residues. CDR3 DNA: TGTGCCAGCCGGCTGGGGGGGAGCTCCTACAATGAGCAGTTCTTC. Its protein product is CASRLGGSSYNEQFF.

This chain joins TRBV9 and TRBJ1-2; 8 positions agree with TRBD1. J gave up 2 bases and V 3 bases, and 6 bases lay outside the gene matches. Germline V gives CDR1 SGDLS, CDR2 YYNGEE. The CDR3 covers 15 residues. Here the CDR3 DNA reads TGTGCCAGCAGCGGAGGGACAGGAGTCAACTATGGCTACACCTTC. Translation: CASSGGTGVNYGYTF. Full variable domain (missing parts from reference TRBV9 and TRBJ1-2): DSGVTQTPKHLITATGQRVTLRCSPRSGDLSVYWYQQSLDQGLQFLIQYYNGEERAKGNILERFSAQQFPDLHSELNLSSLELGDSALYFCASSGGTGVNYGYTFGSGTRLTVV.

V and J are TRBV11-3 and TRBJ2-1, with D unclear. Germline CDR1 SGHNT, CDR2 YENEEA. V was clipped by 4 bases and J by 2 bases, with 15 bases between them. This CDR3 region has 16 residues. The CDR3 region has the DNA TGTGCCAGCAGCTCCTCATTTTCGGTCCCCTACAATGAGCAGTTCTTC. Protein product: CASSSSFSVPYNEQFF.

The chain uses TRBV6-1 and TRBJ1-1, with TRBD1 as a possible D gene (5 bases). V gave up 3 bases and J gave up 0 bases, with 8 bases separating them. Per germline, CDR1 MNHNS and CDR2 SASEGT. The CDR3 totals 14 residues. CDR3 bases: TGTGCCAGCAGTGAGCCAGGGATGAACACTGAAGCTTTCTTT. This encodes CASSEPGMNTEAFF.